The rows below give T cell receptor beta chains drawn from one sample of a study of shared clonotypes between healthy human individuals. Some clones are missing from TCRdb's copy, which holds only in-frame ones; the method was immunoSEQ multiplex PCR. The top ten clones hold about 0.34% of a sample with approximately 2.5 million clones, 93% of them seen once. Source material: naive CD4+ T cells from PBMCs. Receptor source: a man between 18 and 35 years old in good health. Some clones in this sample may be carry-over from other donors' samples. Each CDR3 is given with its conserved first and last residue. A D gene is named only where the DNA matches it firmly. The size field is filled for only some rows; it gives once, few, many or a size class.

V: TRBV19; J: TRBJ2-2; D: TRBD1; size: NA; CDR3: CAPGQGYDGELFF; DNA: TGTGCGCCGGGACAGGGGTATGACGGGGAGCTGTTTTTT
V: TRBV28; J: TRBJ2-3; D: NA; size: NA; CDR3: CATRKPGVGTDTQYF; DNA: TGTGCCACCAGGAAACCGGGAGTAGGCACAGATACGCAGTATTTT
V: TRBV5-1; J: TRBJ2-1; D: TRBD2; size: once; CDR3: CASSREGQEYNEQFF; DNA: TGCGCCAGCAGCCGGGAGGGACAAGAATACAATGAGCAGTTCTTC
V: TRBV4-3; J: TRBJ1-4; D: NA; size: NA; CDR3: CASSQGGLYNEKLFF; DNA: TGCGCCAGCAGCCAAGGGGGACTGTATAATGAAAAACTGTTTTTT
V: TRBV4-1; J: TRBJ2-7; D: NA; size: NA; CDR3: CASSPPGGEQYF; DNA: TGCGCCAGCAGCCCTCCTGGGGGTGAGCAGTACTTC
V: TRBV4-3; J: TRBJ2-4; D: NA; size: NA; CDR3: CASSRALANIQYF; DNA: TGCGCCAGCAGCCGGGCTCTGGCAAACATTCAGTACTTC
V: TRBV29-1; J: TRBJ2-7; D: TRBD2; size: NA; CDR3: CSVGGLAGTGEQYF; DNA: TGCAGCGTTGGGGGCCTAGCGGGAACTGGCGAGCAGTACTTC
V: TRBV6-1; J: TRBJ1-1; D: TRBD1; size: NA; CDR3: CASSVLTGGTEAFF; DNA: TGTGCCAGCAGTGTTCTGACAGGGGGCACTGAAGCTTTCTTT
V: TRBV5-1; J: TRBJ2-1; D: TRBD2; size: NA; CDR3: CASSYTSGDYNEQFF; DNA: TGCGCCAGCAGCTATACTAGCGGGGATTACAATGAGCAGTTCTTC
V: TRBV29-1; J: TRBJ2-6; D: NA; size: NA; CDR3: CSVEDPGANVLTF; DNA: TGCAGCGTTGAAGATCCGGGGGCCAACGTCCTGACTTTC
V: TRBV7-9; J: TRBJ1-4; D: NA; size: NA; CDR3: CASSSGQNEKLFF; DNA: TGTGCCAGCAGCTCGGGACAAAATGAAAAACTGTTTTTT
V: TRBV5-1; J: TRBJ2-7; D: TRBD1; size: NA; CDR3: CASSYMTGTAYEQYF; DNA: TGCGCCAGCAGCTACATGACAGGGACGGCCTACGAGCAGTACTTC
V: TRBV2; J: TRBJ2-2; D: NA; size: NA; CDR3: CASSDEVTGELFF; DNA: TGTGCCAGCAGTGACGAGGTAACCGGGGAGCTGTTTTTT
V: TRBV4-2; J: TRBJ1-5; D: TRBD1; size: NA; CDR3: CASSLGQGDQPQHF; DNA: TGTGCCAGCAGCCTAGGACAGGGCGATCAGCCCCAGCATTTT
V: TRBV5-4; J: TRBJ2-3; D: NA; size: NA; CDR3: CASSLGREGALYTQYF; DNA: TGTGCCAGCAGCTTGGGCCGGGAGGGGGCGTTGTATACGCAGTATTTT
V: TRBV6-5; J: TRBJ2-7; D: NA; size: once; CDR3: CASSYSGLEPYEQYF; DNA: TGTGCCAGCAGTTACTCCGGACTGGAGCCCTACGAGCAGTACTTC
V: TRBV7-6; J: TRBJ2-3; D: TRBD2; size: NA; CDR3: CASSLMTSGVSTDTQYF; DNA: TGTGCCAGCAGCTTAATGACTAGCGGAGTGAGCACAGATACGCAGTATTTT
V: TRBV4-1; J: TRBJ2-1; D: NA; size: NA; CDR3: CASSTPPGGAYNEQFF; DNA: TGCGCCAGCAGCACACCCCCAGGGGGGGCCTACAATGAGCAGTTCTTC
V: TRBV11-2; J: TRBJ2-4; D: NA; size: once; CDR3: CASSSNRGLNIQYF; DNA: TGTGCCAGCAGCTCCAACCGGGGACTCAACATTCAGTACTTC
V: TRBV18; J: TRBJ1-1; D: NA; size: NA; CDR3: CASSPTDTNTEAFF; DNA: TGTGCCAGCTCACCGACAGATACTAACACTGAAGCTTTCTTT
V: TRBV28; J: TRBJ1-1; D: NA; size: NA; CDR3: CASSLSADTEAFF; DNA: TGTGCCAGCAGTTTGTCCGCCGATACTGAAGCTTTCTTT
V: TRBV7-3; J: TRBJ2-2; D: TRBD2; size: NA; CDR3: CASSPGGAGELFF; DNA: TGTGCCAGCAGCCCGGGAGGGGCCGGGGAGCTGTTTTTT
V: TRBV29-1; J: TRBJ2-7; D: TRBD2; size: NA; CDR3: CSVGTLAGAGEQYF; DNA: TGCAGCGTTGGGACTCTAGCGGGAGCAGGCGAGCAGTACTTC
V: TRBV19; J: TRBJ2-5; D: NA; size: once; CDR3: CASSIARSQETQYF; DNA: TGTGCCAGTAGTATAGCCAGGAGCCAAGAGACCCAGTACTTC
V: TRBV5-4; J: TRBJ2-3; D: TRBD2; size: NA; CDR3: CASTKGTSGKPSTDTQYF; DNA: TGTGCCAGCACCAAAGGGACTAGCGGGAAGCCAAGCACAGATACGCAGTATTTT
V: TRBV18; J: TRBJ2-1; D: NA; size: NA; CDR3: CASSPPGGGSYNEQFF; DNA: TGTGCCAGCTCACCCCCCGGGGGCGGGAGTTACAATGAGCAGTTCTTC